The clone carrying this T cell receptor (beta chain) was detected a few times. The V and J ends lost 6 bases and 0 bases, in that order; junction bases with no gene match: 14. CDR1 and CDR2 (germline): SGHRS, YFSETQ. The CDR3 covers 17 residues. It was 8 to 10 ml of fresh peripheral blood that supplied the PBMCs. This specimen comes from a study of T cells in Graves' hyperthyroidism and ophthalmopathy. Amplified TCR beta CDR3 regions came from RNA transcripts. The TCR CDR3 first-round RT-PCR relied on the HTBI primer set. TCRdb redid the calling of the multiplex PCR reads with MiXCR, one entry per CDR3 protein. The top ten hold around a third of the sample, which has approximately 320,000 distinct CDR3 sequences, around 17% seen once.

This receptor was obtained from a young man with Graves' hyperthyroidism. The chain links TRBV5-1 to TRBJ1-1, with TRBD1 identical over 7 bases. The sample consisted of blood. CDR3 amino acids: CASTRTKGAAVNTEAFF. CDR3 sequence (DNA): TGCGCCAGCACGAGGACCAAGGGGGCCGCCGTGAACACTGAAGCTTTCTTT.